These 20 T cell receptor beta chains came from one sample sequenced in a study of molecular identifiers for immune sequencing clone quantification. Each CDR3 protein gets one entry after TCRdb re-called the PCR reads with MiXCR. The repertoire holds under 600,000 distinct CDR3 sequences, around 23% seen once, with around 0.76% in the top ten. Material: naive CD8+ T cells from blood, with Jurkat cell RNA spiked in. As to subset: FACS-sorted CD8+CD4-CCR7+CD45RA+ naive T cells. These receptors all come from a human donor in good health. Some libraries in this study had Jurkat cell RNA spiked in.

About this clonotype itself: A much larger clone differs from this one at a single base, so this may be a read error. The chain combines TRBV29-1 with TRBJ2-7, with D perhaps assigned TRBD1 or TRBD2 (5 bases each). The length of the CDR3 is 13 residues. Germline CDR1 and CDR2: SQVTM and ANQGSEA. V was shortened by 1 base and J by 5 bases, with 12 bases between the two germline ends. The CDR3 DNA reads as TGCAGCGTTGAAGGTCTGGGGACCCACGAGCAGTACTTC. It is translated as CSVEGLGTHEQYF.

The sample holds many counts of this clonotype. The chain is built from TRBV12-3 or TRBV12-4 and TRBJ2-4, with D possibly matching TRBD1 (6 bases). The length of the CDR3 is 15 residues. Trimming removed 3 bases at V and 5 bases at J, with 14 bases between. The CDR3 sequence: CASSLVGGEENIQYF. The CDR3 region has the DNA TGTGCCAGCAGTTTGGTAGGGGGTGAGGAAAACATTCAGTACTTC.

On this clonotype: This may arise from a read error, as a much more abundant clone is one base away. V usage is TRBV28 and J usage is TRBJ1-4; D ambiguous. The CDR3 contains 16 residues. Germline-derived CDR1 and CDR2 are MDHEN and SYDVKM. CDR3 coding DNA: TGTGCCAGCACCTTAACCCTTGGGGAAACTAATGAAAAACCGTTTTTT. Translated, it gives CASTLTLGETNEKPFF.

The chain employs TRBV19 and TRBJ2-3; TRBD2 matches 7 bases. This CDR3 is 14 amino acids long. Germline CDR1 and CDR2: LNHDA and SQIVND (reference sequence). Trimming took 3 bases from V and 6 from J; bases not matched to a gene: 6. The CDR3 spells CASSMWEGPDTQYF. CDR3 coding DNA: TGTGCCAGTAGTATGTGGGAGGGTCCCGATACGCAGTATTTT.

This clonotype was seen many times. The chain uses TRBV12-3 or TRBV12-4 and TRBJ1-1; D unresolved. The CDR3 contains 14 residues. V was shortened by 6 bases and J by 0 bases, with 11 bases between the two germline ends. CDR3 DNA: TGTGCCAGCAGCCTAGCCGGTCTGAACACTGAAGCTTTCTTT. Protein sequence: CASSLAGLNTEAFF.

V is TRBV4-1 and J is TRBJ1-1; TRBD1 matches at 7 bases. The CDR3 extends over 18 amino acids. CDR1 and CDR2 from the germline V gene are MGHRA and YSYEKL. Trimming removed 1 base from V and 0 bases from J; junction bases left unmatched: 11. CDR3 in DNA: TGCGCCAGCAGCCAAGTTGAATCAGGGGGTATTATGAACACTGAAGCTTTCTTT. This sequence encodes CASSQVESGGIMNTEAFF.

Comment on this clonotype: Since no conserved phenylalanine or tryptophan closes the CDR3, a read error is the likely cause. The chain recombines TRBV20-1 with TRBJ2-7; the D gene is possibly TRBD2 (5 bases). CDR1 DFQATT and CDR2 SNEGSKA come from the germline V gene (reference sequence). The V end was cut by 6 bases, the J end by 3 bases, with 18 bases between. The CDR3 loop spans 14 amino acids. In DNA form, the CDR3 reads TGCAGTGCCCTCCCACCCATAGCGAGCTACGAGCAGTACCTC. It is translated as CSALPPIASYEQYL.

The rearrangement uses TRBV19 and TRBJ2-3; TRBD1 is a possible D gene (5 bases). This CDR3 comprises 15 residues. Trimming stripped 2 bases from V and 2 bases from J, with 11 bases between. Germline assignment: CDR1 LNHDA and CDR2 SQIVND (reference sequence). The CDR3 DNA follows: TGTGCCAGTAGTATATACCTGGGGCACACAGATACGCAGTATTTT. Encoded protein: CASSIYLGHTDTQYF.

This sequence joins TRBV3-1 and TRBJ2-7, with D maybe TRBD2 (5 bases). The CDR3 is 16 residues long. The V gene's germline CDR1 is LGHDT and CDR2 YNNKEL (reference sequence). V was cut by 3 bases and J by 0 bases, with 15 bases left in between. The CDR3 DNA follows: TGTGCCAGCAGCCAGAAAGCGGAGCGGAGCTCCTACGAGCAGTACTTC. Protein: CASSQKAERSSYEQYF.

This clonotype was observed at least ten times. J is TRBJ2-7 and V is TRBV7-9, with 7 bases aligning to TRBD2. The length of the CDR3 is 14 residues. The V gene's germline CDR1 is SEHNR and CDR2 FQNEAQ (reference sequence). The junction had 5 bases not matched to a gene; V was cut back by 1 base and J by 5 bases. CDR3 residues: CASSLVAGANEQYF. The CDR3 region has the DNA TGTGCCAGCAGCTTAGTTGCGGGAGCCAACGAGCAGTACTTC.

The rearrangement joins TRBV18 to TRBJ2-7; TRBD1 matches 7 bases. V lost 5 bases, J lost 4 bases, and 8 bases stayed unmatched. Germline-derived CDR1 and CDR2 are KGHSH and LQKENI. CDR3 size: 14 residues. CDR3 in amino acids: CASSRDSMVYEQYF. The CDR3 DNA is TGTGCCAGCTCAAGGGACAGCATGGTGTACGAGCAGTACTTC.

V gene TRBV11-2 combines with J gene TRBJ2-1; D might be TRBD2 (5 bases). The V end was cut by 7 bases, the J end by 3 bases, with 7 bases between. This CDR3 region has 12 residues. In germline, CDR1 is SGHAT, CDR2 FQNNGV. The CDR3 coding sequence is TGTGCCAGCACGGGAATCTACAATGAGCAGTTCTTC. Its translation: CASTGIYNEQFF.

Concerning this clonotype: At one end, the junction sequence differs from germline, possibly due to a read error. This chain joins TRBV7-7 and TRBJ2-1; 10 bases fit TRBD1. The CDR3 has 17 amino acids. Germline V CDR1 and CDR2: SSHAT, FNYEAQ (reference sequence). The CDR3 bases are TGTGCTAGCAGCCCCACCGGACCGGGACAGGGGCGCGATGAGCAGTTCTTC. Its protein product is CASSPTGPGQGRDEQFF.

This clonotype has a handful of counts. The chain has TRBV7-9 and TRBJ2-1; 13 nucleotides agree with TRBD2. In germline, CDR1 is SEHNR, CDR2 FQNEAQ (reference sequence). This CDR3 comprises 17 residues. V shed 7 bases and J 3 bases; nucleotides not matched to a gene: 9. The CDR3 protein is CASTNGGLAGSYNEQFF. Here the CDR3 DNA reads TGTGCCAGCACAAACGGGGGACTAGCGGGGAGCTACAATGAGCAGTTCTTC.

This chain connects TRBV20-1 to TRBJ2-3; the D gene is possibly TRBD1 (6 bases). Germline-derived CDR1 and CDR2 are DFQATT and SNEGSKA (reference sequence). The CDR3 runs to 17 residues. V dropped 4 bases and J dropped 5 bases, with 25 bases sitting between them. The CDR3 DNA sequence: TGCAGTGCTACCATAGGATTCATACAGGGAAAGGGAGATACGCAGTATTTT. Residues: CSATIGFIQGKGDTQYF.

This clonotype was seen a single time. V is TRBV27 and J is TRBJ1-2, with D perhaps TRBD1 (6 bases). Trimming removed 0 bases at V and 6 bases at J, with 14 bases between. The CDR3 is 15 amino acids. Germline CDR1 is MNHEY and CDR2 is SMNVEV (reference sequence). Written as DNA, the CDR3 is TGTGCCAGCAGTTTATCAGGGACACTTACACATGGCTACACCTTC. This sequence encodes CASSLSGTLTHGYTF.

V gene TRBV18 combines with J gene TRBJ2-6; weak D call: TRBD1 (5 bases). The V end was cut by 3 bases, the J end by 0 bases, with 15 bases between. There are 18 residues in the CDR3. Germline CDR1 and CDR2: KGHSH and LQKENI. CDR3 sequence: CASSPVQDTSSGANVLTF. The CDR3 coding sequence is TGTGCCAGCTCACCGGTCCAGGACACAAGCTCTGGGGCCAACGTCCTGACTTTC.

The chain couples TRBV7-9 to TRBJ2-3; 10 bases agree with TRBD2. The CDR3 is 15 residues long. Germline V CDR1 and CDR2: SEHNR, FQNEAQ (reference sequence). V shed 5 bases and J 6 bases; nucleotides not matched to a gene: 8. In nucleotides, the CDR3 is TGTGCCAGCAGCCCCGGGACTAGCGCTCTGGATACGCAGTATTTT. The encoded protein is CASSPGTSALDTQYF.

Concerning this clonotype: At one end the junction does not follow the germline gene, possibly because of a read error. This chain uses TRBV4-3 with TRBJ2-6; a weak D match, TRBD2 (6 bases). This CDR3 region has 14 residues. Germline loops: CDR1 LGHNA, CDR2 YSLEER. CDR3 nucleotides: TGCGCCAGCAGCCAAGGAGGAGGGGCCAACGTCCTGCCTTTC. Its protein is CASSQGGGANVLPF.

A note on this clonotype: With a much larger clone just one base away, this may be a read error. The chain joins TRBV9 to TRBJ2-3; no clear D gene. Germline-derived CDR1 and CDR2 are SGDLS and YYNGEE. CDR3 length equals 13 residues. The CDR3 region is CASNVDPPDTQYF. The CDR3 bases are TGTGCCAGCAACGTAGACCCCCCAGATACGCAGTATTTT.